These T cell receptor beta chains were read from a single sample in a study of shared clonotypes between healthy human individuals. Repertoires were generated with immunoSEQ multiplex PCR, while TCRdb's copy carries only in-frame clones and drops some. The sample contains about 2 million clones, approximately 94% of which appear only once. The sequenced sample was naive CD8+ T cells sorted from blood. These receptors originate from a man aged 18 to 29 in good health. The CDR3 runs from the conserved cysteine through the conserved F or W. The D gene is left open where the match is weak. Clone size is given for some rows only: seen once, a few or many times, or a class if the clone is expanded.

size: once
V: TRBV7-9
D: NA
J: TRBJ2-4
DNA: TGTGCCAGCAGCCCCGGGCCTGGGGACATTCAGTACTTC
CDR3: CASSPGPGDIQYF

size: NA
V: TRBV5-4
D: TRBD1
J: TRBJ2-3
DNA: TGTGCCAGCAGTTTCAGGGGGAGCACAGATACGCAGTATTTT
CDR3: CASSFRGSTDTQYF

size: NA
V: TRBV28
D: NA
J: TRBJ1-5
DNA: TGTGCCAGCAGTCCTAACTCCCTTGAGGGTCAGCCCCAGCATTTT
CDR3: CASSPNSLEGQPQHF

size: NA
V: TRBV6-5
D: TRBD1
J: TRBJ2-4
DNA: TGTGCCAGCAGTTACGGGACAGCAAACAGCATTCAGTACTTC
CDR3: CASSYGTANSIQYF

size: NA
V: TRBV19
D: NA
J: TRBJ2-7
DNA: TGTGCCAGTAGTATCCAGACGGGTTTACCCCTTGACGAGCAGTACTTC
CDR3: CASSIQTGLPLDEQYF

size: NA
V: TRBV4-3
D: NA
J: TRBJ2-3
DNA: TGCGCCAGCAGCCAATTGTGGGAGTCGGCAGATACGCAGTATTTT
CDR3: CASSQLWESADTQYF

size: NA
V: TRBV5-5
D: NA
J: TRBJ2-5
DNA: TGTGCCAGCAGCTTCATGGGTTGGGAGACCCAGTACTTC
CDR3: CASSFMGWETQYF

size: NA
V: TRBV5-6
D: TRBD1
J: TRBJ2-7
DNA: TGTGCCAGCAGCTTGGGACAGGGTTTCTACGAGCAGTACTTC
CDR3: CASSLGQGFYEQYF

size: NA
V: TRBV5-6
D: TRBD1
J: TRBJ1-2
DNA: TGTGCCAGCAGCTTTTTCCGGGACAGGGGGCTCGGCTACACCTTC
CDR3: CASSFFRDRGLGYTF

size: NA
V: TRBV7-2
D: TRBD1
J: TRBJ2-5
DNA: TGTGCCAGCAGCTTAGCCGGGACAGGGTTAGAGACCCAGTACTTC
CDR3: CASSLAGTGLETQYF

size: NA
V: TRBV6-6
D: NA
J: TRBJ2-1
DNA: TGTGCCAGCAGCTACGGGGCGGCCTACAATGAGCAGTTCTTC
CDR3: CASSYGAAYNEQFF

size: NA
V: TRBV27
D: TRBD1
J: TRBJ1-1
DNA: TGTGCCAGCAGTATCAGGGGGCCTAACACTGAAGCTTTCTTT
CDR3: CASSIRGPNTEAFF

size: NA
V: TRBV25-1
D: NA
J: TRBJ2-7
DNA: TGTGCCAGCAGCCAGCAGGGGCGAGACTACGAGCAGTACTTC
CDR3: CASSQQGRDYEQYF

size: NA
V: TRBV7-9
D: NA
J: TRBJ1-2
DNA: TGTGCCAGCAGCTTATATACCTCCTATGGCTACACCTTC
CDR3: CASSLYTSYGYTF

size: NA
V: TRBV27
D: NA
J: TRBJ2-2
DNA: TGTGCCAGCAGTAGCAGGTTGACGAACACCGGGGAGCTGTTTTTT
CDR3: CASSSRLTNTGELFF

size: once
V: TRBV6-5
D: TRBD1
J: TRBJ2-7
DNA: TGTGCCAGCAGTTACTCAACGGGACAGGACTCCTACGAGCAGTACTTC
CDR3: CASSYSTGQDSYEQYF

size: NA
V: TRBV7-9
D: NA
J: TRBJ1-2
DNA: TGTGCCAGCAGCTTAGGCGTAGGGAGGATCTATGGCTACACCTTC
CDR3: CASSLGVGRIYGYTF

size: NA
V: TRBV5-6
D: TRBD2
J: TRBJ2-7
DNA: TGTGCCAGCAGCTTGGGACTAGCGCCGTCCTACGAGCAGTACTTC
CDR3: CASSLGLAPSYEQYF

size: NA
V: TRBV6-5
D: NA
J: TRBJ2-2
DNA: TGTGCCAGCAGTTACGCCAGGGGAGGAACCGGGGAGCTGTTTTTT
CDR3: CASSYARGGTGELFF

size: NA
V: TRBV30
D: NA
J: TRBJ2-7
DNA: TGTGCCTGGGACTCCGGGGCCCACGAGCAGTACTTC
CDR3: CAWDSGAHEQYF

size: NA
V: TRBV30
D: TRBD2
J: TRBJ2-1
DNA: TGTGCCTGGAGTGTATCCCTAGCGGGAGTAAATGAGCAGTTCTTC
CDR3: CAWSVSLAGVNEQFF

size: NA
V: TRBV30
D: NA
J: TRBJ1-5
DNA: TGTGCCTGGGGGGACGGAGGGAACTCAAATCAGCCCCAGCATTTT
CDR3: CAWGDGGNSNQPQHF

size: NA
V: TRBV5-6
D: NA
J: TRBJ2-7
DNA: TGTGCCAGCAGCTTGGGGCCGGGGATCTACGAGCAGTACTTC
CDR3: CASSLGPGIYEQYF

size: NA
V: TRBV27
D: TRBD1
J: TRBJ2-7
DNA: TGTGCCAGCAGCCCAGAGCCAGGGGGATCCTACGAGCAGTACTTC
CDR3: CASSPEPGGSYEQYF

size: NA
V: TRBV30
D: TRBD1
J: TRBJ2-7
DNA: TGTGCCTGGAGTGTAGGACCCGGGACAGGGGGCGGCGAGCAGTACTTC
CDR3: CAWSVGPGTGGGEQYF

size: NA
V: TRBV27
D: NA
J: TRBJ2-1
DNA: TGTGCCAGCAGTTTAAATCCGGGTTACAATGAGCAGTTCTTC
CDR3: CASSLNPGYNEQFF

size: NA
V: TRBV27
D: TRBD1
J: TRBJ2-7
DNA: TGTGCCAGCAGTTTGGGACAGGGGGTCTACGAGCAGTACTTC
CDR3: CASSLGQGVYEQYF

size: NA
V: TRBV27
D: NA
J: TRBJ1-2
DNA: TGTGCCAGCAGTTTAAGGTTAAACTATGGCTACACCTTC
CDR3: CASSLRLNYGYTF

size: NA
V: TRBV27
D: NA
J: TRBJ2-1
DNA: TGTGCCAGCGGATTAGATAGCTCCTACAATGAGCAGTTCTTC
CDR3: CASGLDSSYNEQFF

size: NA
V: TRBV7-9
D: TRBD1
J: TRBJ2-1
DNA: TGTGCCACGTCCGTGACAGGGGGCAGCAATGAGCAGTTCTTC
CDR3: CATSVTGGSNEQFF

size: once
V: TRBV5-1
D: TRBD1
J: TRBJ2-7
DNA: TGCGCCAGCGGCGCCTGGACAGGGATTTCCTACGAGCAGTACTTC
CDR3: CASGAWTGISYEQYF

size: NA
V: TRBV9
D: TRBD2
J: TRBJ2-3
DNA: TGTGCCAGCAGCGTGACTAGCACTCTCAGCACAGATACGCAGTATTTT
CDR3: CASSVTSTLSTDTQYF

size: NA
V: TRBV19
D: NA
J: TRBJ2-7
DNA: TGTGCCAGTAGTATGGGGTCCTACTACGAGCAGTACTTC
CDR3: CASSMGSYYEQYF

size: NA
V: TRBV5-6
D: NA
J: TRBJ1-1
DNA: TGTGCCAGCAGCTACCGGGGGACTGAAGCTTTCTTT
CDR3: CASSYRGTEAFF

size: NA
V: TRBV5-1
D: NA
J: TRBJ2-3
DNA: TGCGCCAGCAGCTCCGACGGGTTGGATACGCAGTATTTT
CDR3: CASSSDGLDTQYF

size: NA
V: TRBV28
D: NA
J: TRBJ1-5
DNA: TGTGCCAGCTCTCGGTCCCTCGCAGGCCTAAATCAGCCCCAGCATTTT
CDR3: CASSRSLAGLNQPQHF

size: NA
V: TRBV18
D: NA
J: TRBJ1-5
DNA: TGTGCCAGCTCACCTGGCGGCGACAGCAATCAGCCCCAGCATTTT
CDR3: CASSPGGDSNQPQHF

size: NA
V: TRBV5-8
D: NA
J: TRBJ2-7
DNA: TGTGCCAGCAGCTTCGGTACCGCCTACGAGCAGTACTTC
CDR3: CASSFGTAYEQYF

size: once
V: TRBV29-1
D: TRBD1
J: TRBJ2-1
DNA: TGCAGCGGTGGGACAGGGGACTACAATGAGCAGTTCTTC
CDR3: CSGGTGDYNEQFF

size: NA
V: TRBV5-1
D: NA
J: TRBJ2-1
DNA: TGCGCCAGCAGCTTGGTTTCCGGGGGCCGCTACAATGAGCAGTTCTTC
CDR3: CASSLVSGGRYNEQFF

size: NA
V: TRBV5-4
D: NA
J: TRBJ2-1
DNA: TGTGCCAGCAGCTCCGTATTTGAGCAGTTCTTC
CDR3: CASSSVFEQFF

size: few
V: TRBV2
D: NA
J: TRBJ1-1
DNA: TGTGCCAGCAGGGGCACTGAAGCTTTCTTT
CDR3: CASRGTEAFF

size: NA
V: TRBV6-4
D: NA
J: TRBJ1-5
DNA: TGTGCCAGCAGAGAAGACGCATATAGCAATCAGCCCCAGCATTTT
CDR3: CASREDAYSNQPQHF

size: NA
V: TRBV13
D: NA
J: TRBJ2-5
DNA: TGTGCCAGCAGCCCGGGACACCAAGAGACCCAGTACTTC
CDR3: CASSPGHQETQYF

size: once
V: TRBV25-1
D: NA
J: TRBJ1-2
DNA: TGTGCCAGCAGTGAATGGCTGGATGGCTACACCTTC
CDR3: CASSEWLDGYTF

size: NA
V: TRBV7-9
D: TRBD2
J: TRBJ2-1
DNA: TGTGCCAGCATCCCCAAAGCGGGGAGCTACAATGAGCAGTTCTTC
CDR3: CASIPKAGSYNEQFF

size: NA
V: TRBV5-1
D: NA
J: TRBJ2-2
DNA: TGCGCCAGCAGCCCGGGAGACACCGGGGAGCTGTTTTTT
CDR3: CASSPGDTGELFF

size: NA
V: TRBV13
D: TRBD2
J: TRBJ2-1
DNA: TGTGCCAGCAGCCCAGAACTAGCGGGAGGGCCTAACAATGAGCAGTTCTTC
CDR3: CASSPELAGGPNNEQFF

size: NA
V: TRBV5-1
D: NA
J: TRBJ2-1
DNA: TGCGCCAGCAGCCAGGGGGACTTTCCAAACAATGAGCAGTTCTTC
CDR3: CASSQGDFPNNEQFF

size: NA
V: TRBV27
D: NA
J: TRBJ2-5
DNA: TGTGCCACTCTCTTTCGGGAGACCCAGTACTTC
CDR3: CATLFRETQYF

size: NA
V: TRBV9
D: NA
J: TRBJ2-1
DNA: TGTGCCAGCAGCGCGACCCTTGCTAGCGAGGATAGCTCCTACAATGAGCAGTTCTTC
CDR3: CASSATLASEDSSYNEQFF

size: NA
V: TRBV30
D: NA
J: TRBJ1-6
DNA: TGTGCCTGGAGGCAGGAGGGCAATTCACCCCTCCACTTT
CDR3: CAWRQEGNSPLHF

size: NA
V: TRBV27
D: NA
J: TRBJ2-2
DNA: TGTGCCAGCAGTTGGGGCGGGGTGGGCACCGGGGAGCTGTTTTTT
CDR3: CASSWGGVGTGELFF

size: few
V: TRBV30
D: NA
J: TRBJ1-3
DNA: TGTGCCTGCCGGACAGACTCTGGAAACACCATATATTTT
CDR3: CACRTDSGNTIYF